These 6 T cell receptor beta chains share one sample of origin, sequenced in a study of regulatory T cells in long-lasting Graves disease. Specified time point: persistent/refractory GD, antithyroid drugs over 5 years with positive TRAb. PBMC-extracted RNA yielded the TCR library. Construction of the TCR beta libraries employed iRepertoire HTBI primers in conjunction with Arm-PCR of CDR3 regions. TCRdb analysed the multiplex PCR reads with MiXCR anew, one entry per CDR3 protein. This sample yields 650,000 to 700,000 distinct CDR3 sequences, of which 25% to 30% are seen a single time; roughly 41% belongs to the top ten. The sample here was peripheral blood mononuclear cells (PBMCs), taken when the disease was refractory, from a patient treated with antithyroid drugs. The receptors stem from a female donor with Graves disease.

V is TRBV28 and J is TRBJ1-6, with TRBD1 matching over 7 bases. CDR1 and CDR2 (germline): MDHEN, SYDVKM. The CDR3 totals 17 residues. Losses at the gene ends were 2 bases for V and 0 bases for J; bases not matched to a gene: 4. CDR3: CASSLPGQSSYNSPLHF. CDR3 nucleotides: TGTGCCAGCAGTTTACCGGGACAGTCCTCCTATAATTCACCCCTCCACTTT.

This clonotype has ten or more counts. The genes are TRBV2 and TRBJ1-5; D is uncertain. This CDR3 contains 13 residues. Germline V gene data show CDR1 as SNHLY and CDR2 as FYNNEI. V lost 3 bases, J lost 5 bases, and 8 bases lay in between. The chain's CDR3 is CASSDGPDQPQHF. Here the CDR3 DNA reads TGTGCCAGCAGTGATGGTCCCGATCAGCCCCAGCATTTT.

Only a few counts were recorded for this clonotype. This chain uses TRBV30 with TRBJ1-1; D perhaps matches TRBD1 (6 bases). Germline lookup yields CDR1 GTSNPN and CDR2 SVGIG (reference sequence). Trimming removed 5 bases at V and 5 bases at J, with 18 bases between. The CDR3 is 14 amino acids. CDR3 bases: TGTGCCTGGCGCCAGGGGACTGCTTGGACTGAAGCTTTCTTT. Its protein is CAWRQGTAWTEAFF.

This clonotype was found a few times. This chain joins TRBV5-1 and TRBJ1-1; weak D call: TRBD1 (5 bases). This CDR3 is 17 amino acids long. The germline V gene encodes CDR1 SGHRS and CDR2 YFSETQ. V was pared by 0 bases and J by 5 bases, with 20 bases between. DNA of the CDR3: TGCGCCAGCAGCTTGGGTTTTGGGCACCACTCAGGGACTGAAGCTTTCTTT. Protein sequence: CASSLGFGHHSGTEAFF.

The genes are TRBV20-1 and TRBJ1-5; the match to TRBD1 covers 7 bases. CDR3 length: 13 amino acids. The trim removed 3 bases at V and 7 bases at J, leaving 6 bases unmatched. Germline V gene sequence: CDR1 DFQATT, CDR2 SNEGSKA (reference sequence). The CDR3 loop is CSARGGGGQPQHF. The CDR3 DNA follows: TGCAGTGCTAGGGGAGGGGGCGGCCAGCCCCAGCATTTT.

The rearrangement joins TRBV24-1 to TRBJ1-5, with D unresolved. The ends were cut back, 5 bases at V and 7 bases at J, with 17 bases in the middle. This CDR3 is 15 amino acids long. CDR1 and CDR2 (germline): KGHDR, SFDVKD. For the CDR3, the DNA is TGTGCCACCAGTGCTGCTCGGGGTGCAGGCCAGCCCCAGCATTTT. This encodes CATSAARGAGQPQHF.